Sequencing of this TCR beta chain was carried out in a study of blood T cell repertoires in COVID-19 (dated by TCRdb to 2018 to 2020). Background for the entire study: Samples from collaborators originated in the United States, Italy and Spain and spanned both the acute and convalescent phases of COVID-19. Subjects who had been exposed to COVID-19, were actively infected with it, or had recovered from it provided the deeply sampled blood TCRbeta repertoires that made up the dataset. The prospective study material was composed of cDNA or gDNA derived from T cells, B-cell-depleted T cells, or PBMCs. The samples were drawn from two sources: the first 160 participants of the ongoing ImmuneRACE study, and 1,200 or so subjects contributed by 6 global collaborators. The repertoires were made available in a free public database intended to serve as a resource for research on the immune response to SARS-CoV-2. A de-identified subject ID, COVID-19 status, age in years and sex were almost always included in the sample metadata. Where HLA class I and class II types were available, the types were taken from metadata supplied by the sample provider, not from assay-based typing. What the work shows at the level of the full study, not this receptor alone: Clinical and demographic metadata were provided uncurated, with the amount varying by source and participant.

A word on this clone: Its antigen specificity is not known. There are no base qualities to consult, and no much larger clone falls within one base.

The CDR3 starts with the cysteine, ends with the phenylalanine, and has 14 residues. Only CDR3 DNA remains: 42 bases, in frame from the first base. Trimmed from V: 4 bases; trimmed from J: 8 bases; junction bases lacking a gene match: 10. CDR1 and CDR2 (SGHAT, FQNNGV) derive from the germline V gene. TCRbeta CDR3 regions were amplified from genomic DNA by means of the immunoSEQ Assay, a bias-controlled multiplex PCR. Per the authors' processing: The number of nucleated cells in each sample was estimated from the amplification of reference gene primers within the assay. Sequence reads were collapsed and filtered to measure the absolute abundance of every unique TCRbeta CDR3 rearrangement. For each sample, productive Simpson clonality was calculated by taking the square root of Simpson's diversity index across productive rearrangements. TCRdb took over this immuneACCESS table, retaining in-frame rearrangements with V and J assigned. Such tables are incomplete; in checked studies, under half of the missing clones stem from an unresolved V gene, and the remainder is unexplained. That table supplies the V and J calls and clone size; D and trimming were determined from the DNA. The sample table records about 110,000 clones; about 72% of these occur just once. The ten biggest clones cover approximately 8% of the sample.

Collaborating institutions collected whole blood in K2EDTA tubes following their own protocols. For TCRbeta analysis, collaborator samples were shipped as frozen whole blood, as isolated PBMCs, or as DNA extracted from either sample type. This clonotype was sampled from a woman aged 55-70 years with acute or convalescent COVID-19. The chain is made from TRBV11-2 and TRBJ1-2; 7 bases in the junction line up with TRBD1. The specimen was peripheral blood. The sequenced DNA is TGTGCCAGCAGCTCCCTCAGACAGGGATACGGCTACACCTTC. Its protein reads: CASSSLRQGYGYTF.